A selection of T cell receptor beta chains follows, all from one sample in a study of tumor-infiltrating lymphocytes in primary liver carcinoma. Each CDR3 protein gets one entry after TCRdb re-called the multiplex PCR reads with MiXCR. The sample holds about 64,000 distinct CDR3 sequences; roughly two thirds are singletons and the top ten take around two fifths. The sequenced sample consisted of liver tumor tissue from sampling region 4. These receptor sequences come from a man between 40 and 49 years old with primary liver carcinoma and hepatitis B virus infection. Both conserved end residues are part of each CDR3. D genes are given only for firm matches. Only some rows state a clone size, as once, few, many or a class for expanded clones.

J	D	size	V	CDR3	DNA
TRBJ2-7	NA	medium-sized	TRBV11-2	CASSSPGPRGSVQYF	TGTGCCAGCAGCTCACCGGGCCCGAGAGGGTCCGTGCAGTACTTC
TRBJ1-5	TRBD1	NA	TRBV6-1	CASSPTGGRGKVNQPQHF	TGTGCCAGCAGCCCAACAGGGGGACGGGGGAAAGTTAATCAGCCCCAGCATTTT
TRBJ2-5	NA	NA	TRBV29-1	CSGRGADSKNQYF	TGCAGCGGCCGGGGGGCGGACTCCAAGAACCAGTACTTC
TRBJ1-1	NA	NA	TRBV6-2/TRBV6-3	CASSYWLDSTEALF	TGTGCCAGCAGTTACTGGTTGGACTCCACTGAAGCTCTCTTT
TRBJ1-5	TRBD1	NA	TRBV6-5	CASNPGTGGRGNQPQHF	TGTGCCAGCAACCCTGGGACAGGGGGCCGGGGCAACCAGCCCCAGCATTTT
TRBJ1-5	NA	NA	TRBV12-3/TRBV12-4	CVCRIGGVGNQPQHF	TGTGTCTGCAGAATAGGGGGTGTAGGCAATCAGCCCCAGCATTTT
TRBJ2-2	NA	few	TRBV20-1	CSATLRQGYTGELFF	TGCAGTGCTACGTTGAGACAAGGATACACCGGGGAGCTGTTTTTT
TRBJ2-2	NA	NA	TRBV10-3	CAIREDGIGELFF	TGTGCCATCAGAGAAGATGGCATCGGTGAGCTGTTTTTT
TRBJ1-2	TRBD1	once	TRBV28	CAGSRRDRIYGYTF	TGTGCCGGCAGTCGGAGGGACAGGATCTATGGCTACACCTTC
TRBJ2-3	NA	few	TRBV29-1	CSIAGVDGRSTVTQYF	TGCAGCATCGCTGGAGTGGACGGACGTAGCACAGTTACGCAGTATTTT
TRBJ2-1	TRBD2	NA	TRBV11-2	CGSRPQRDGLGEQFF	TGTGGCAGCAGACCCCAGCGGGATGGATTGGGTGAGCAGTTCTTC
TRBJ2-3	TRBD1	NA	TRBV29-1	CIVSGTEASDTQYF	TGCATCGTTTCCGGGACAGAGGCGTCAGATACGCAGTATTTT
TRBJ1-2	NA	NA	TRBV4-3	CASSQSPGGSYGYIF	TGCGCCAGCAGCCAGAGTCCCGGGGGATCCTATGGCTACATCTTC
TRBJ2-5	NA	NA	TRBV5-1	CASSGTSVSIGETQYF	TGCGCCAGCAGCGGGACCAGCGTGAGTATCGGGGAGACCCAGTACTTC
TRBJ2-2	NA	NA	TRBV11-2	CGSSLTDTEGLFF	TGTGGCAGCAGCTTGACGGACACCGAGGGGCTGTTTTTT
TRBJ2-5	TRBD1	NA	TRBV29-1	CSVEPDRGRQEIQYF	TGCAGCGTTGAGCCCGACAGGGGGCGGCAAGAGATCCAGTATTTC